This T cell receptor (beta chain) was identified during a study of tumor and adjacent non-tumor tissue in lung cancer. As for the study in general: About 4.17 million productive TCRbeta reads were obtained per sample on average.

This sample's RNA came from whole unsorted tissue. The normal lung tissue was taken more than 3 cm from the tumor edge. This CDR3 comprises 15 residues. CDR1 is DFQATT, CDR2 SNEGSKA, per germline (reference sequence). This clonotype was recorded once. The germline gene is not matched at one end of the junction; a read error may be the cause. A modified ARM-PCR protocol with three rounds of nested PCR amplified TCRbeta. TCRdb re-analysed the multiplex PCR reads in MiXCR, keeping a single row per CDR3 protein. The sample carries roughly 43,000 distinct CDR3 sequences, roughly 60% recorded once. Material for sequencing was distant non-tumor lung tissue. The receptor was isolated from a man between 50 and 59 years old with non-small cell lung cancer. V is TRBV20-1 and J is TRBJ2-2; 8 nucleotides align to TRBD2. In nucleotides, the CDR3 is TGCAGTACTAGAGCGAGCGGGAGCGTAACCGGGGAGCTGTTTTTT. It encodes CSTRASGSVTGELFF.